The rows below give T cell receptor beta chains drawn from one sample of a study. A single record per CDR3 protein comes from TCRdb applying MiXCR to the 5' RACE reads. The table lists under 65,000 distinct CDR3 sequences, less than 25% of them singletons. The source material was tumor-infiltrating Tregs sorted from the breast tumor. Source of these receptors: a female donor with breast cancer. Each CDR3 is given with its conserved first and last residue. The D gene is left open where the match is weak. Clone size is stated in some rows and not others, as once, few, many or a class when expanded.

size: few
V: TRBV12-3/TRBV12-4
D: -
J: TRBJ2-7
DNA: TGTGCCAGCAGTTTAGTCAGGGGCGAGCAGTACTTC
CDR3: CASSLVRGEQYF

size: many
V: TRBV12-3/TRBV12-4
D: TRBD1
J: TRBJ2-5
DNA: TGTGCCAGCAGTAAGGGACAGGGATTGGAGGAGACCCAGTACTTC
CDR3: CASSKGQGLEETQYF

size: -
V: TRBV4-3
D: TRBD2
J: TRBJ2-1
DNA: TGCGCCAGCAGCCAAGGACTAGCAGGTTTCAATGAGCAGTTCTTC
CDR3: CASSQGLAGFNEQFF

size: -
V: TRBV6-2/TRBV6-3
D: TRBD1
J: TRBJ2-5
DNA: TGTGCCAGCAGGAAGACAGGGTTGGGAGAGACCCAGTACTTC
CDR3: CASRKTGLGETQYF

size: few
V: TRBV5-1
D: TRBD2
J: TRBJ2-1
DNA: TGCGCCAGCAGCCGCCCTATGAGCGGGAGGGGACATGAGCAGTTCTTC
CDR3: CASSRPMSGRGHEQFF

size: -
V: TRBV5-1
D: -
J: TRBJ1-3
DNA: TGCGCCAACAGCCTTACCACTCCTGGAGGAAACACCATATATTTT
CDR3: CANSLTTPGGNTIYF

size: many
V: TRBV25-1
D: -
J: TRBJ1-6
DNA: TGTGCCAGCAGTATCCCGGGGGACAATTCACCCCTCCACTTT
CDR3: CASSIPGDNSPLHF

size: -
V: TRBV6-1
D: -
J: TRBJ2-4
DNA: TGTGCCAGCAGCCCGGGTTGGGGTAGCAAAACCATTCAGTACTTC
CDR3: CASSPGWGSKTIQYF

size: -
V: TRBV6-1
D: TRBD1
J: TRBJ1-4
DNA: TGTGCCAGCGAGAGACAGGGGAATGAAAAACTGTTTTTT
CDR3: CASERQGNEKLFF

size: many
V: TRBV9
D: TRBD2
J: TRBJ2-1
DNA: TGTGCCAGCAGCGTAGTAGCGGGAGGGGGGAATGAGCAGTTCTTC
CDR3: CASSVVAGGGNEQFF

size: medium-sized
V: TRBV5-1
D: -
J: TRBJ2-4
DNA: TGCGCCAGCAGCGGGACTGAGACGGCCAAAAACATTCAGTACTTC
CDR3: CASSGTETAKNIQYF

size: few
V: TRBV18
D: -
J: TRBJ1-1
DNA: TGTGCCAGCTCACCTTCACAAGACACTGAAGCTTTCTTT
CDR3: CASSPSQDTEAFF

size: -
V: TRBV3-2
D: -
J: TRBJ1-2
DNA: TGTGCCAGCAGCCAAAAGTGTGGCTACACCTTC
CDR3: CASSQKCGYTF

size: few
V: TRBV30
D: -
J: TRBJ2-1
DNA: TGTGCCTGGAGCCCCCTGGACAATGAGCAGTTCTTC
CDR3: CAWSPLDNEQFF

size: many
V: TRBV20-1
D: -
J: TRBJ2-4
DNA: TGCAGTGCTCAGGACCGGACCCAGGGTCGTATAAACATTCAGTACTTC
CDR3: CSAQDRTQGRINIQYF

size: -
V: TRBV6-1
D: -
J: TRBJ1-2
DNA: TGTGCCAGCAGTGAAAAGGTCAGGGGTAGCTATGGCTACACCTTC
CDR3: CASSEKVRGSYGYTF

size: few
V: TRBV18
D: -
J: TRBJ2-5
DNA: TGTGCCAGCTTGCGGACCCATCAGGAGACCCAGTACTTC
CDR3: CASLRTHQETQYF

size: -
V: TRBV6-5
D: -
J: TRBJ1-6
DNA: TGTGCCAGCAGTTACTCGATAGAAGGGCATTCACCCCTCCACTTT
CDR3: CASSYSIEGHSPLHF

size: few
V: TRBV12-3/TRBV12-4
D: TRBD1
J: TRBJ1-1
DNA: TGTGCCAGCAGTCTACAGGGGAGGGACACTGAAGCTTTCTTT
CDR3: CASSLQGRDTEAFF

size: few
V: TRBV5-1
D: TRBD2
J: TRBJ2-3
DNA: TGCGCCAGCAAGTTGGCGGGAGGTGGCACAGATACGCAGTATTTT
CDR3: CASKLAGGGTDTQYF

size: many
V: TRBV10-3
D: -
J: TRBJ2-5
DNA: TGTGCCATCAGTGAGACGGACCAAGAGACCCAGTACTTC
CDR3: CAISETDQETQYF

size: once
V: TRBV6-1
D: TRBD2
J: TRBJ2-1
DNA: TGTGCCACCACCCGGGCGGGAGGGCCACTCTTC
CDR3: CATTRAGGPLF

size: few
V: TRBV6-5
D: -
J: TRBJ1-5
DNA: TGTGCCAGCAGGGGGGATCTGAGGCAGCCCCAGCATTTT
CDR3: CASRGDLRQPQHF

size: few
V: TRBV12-3/TRBV12-4
D: TRBD1
J: TRBJ2-6
DNA: TGTGCCAGCAGTCCCGGACAGGGATGGGACAACGTCCTGACTTTC
CDR3: CASSPGQGWDNVLTF

size: -
V: TRBV20-1
D: TRBD1
J: TRBJ2-7
DNA: TGCAGTGCCGGGACAGGGGGATTCGAGCAGTACTTC
CDR3: CSAGTGGFEQYF

size: few
V: TRBV7-3
D: TRBD2
J: TRBJ2-1
DNA: TGTGCCAGCAGCCCCACACCGGGACTAGCGGGAGTCGATGAGCAGTTCTTC
CDR3: CASSPTPGLAGVDEQFF

size: few
V: TRBV29-1
D: -
J: TRBJ2-5
DNA: TGCAGCGTTGATTCCCATCTTAGGAGGGGAGAGACCCAGTACTTC
CDR3: CSVDSHLRRGETQYF

size: once
V: TRBV7-9
D: TRBD2
J: TRBJ2-1
DNA: TGTGCCAGCAGCTTAGAGGGCGGGAGGGGGTACAATGAGCAGTTCTTC
CDR3: CASSLEGGRGYNEQFF

size: few
V: TRBV5-1
D: -
J: TRBJ2-7
DNA: TGCGCCAGCAGCTTGGCTCTGCAGCGTGAAGACGAGCAGTACTTC
CDR3: CASSLALQREDEQYF

size: -
V: TRBV2
D: TRBD2
J: TRBJ2-5
DNA: TGTGCCAGCAGTAATCAGGTAGCGGGAGGGCCTTGGGAGACCCAGCACTTC
CDR3: CASSNQVAGGPWETQHF

size: many
V: TRBV20-1
D: -
J: TRBJ1-1
DNA: TGCAGTGCTATCCTGACAGGACGGGAGGCTTTCTTT
CDR3: CSAILTGREAFF

size: many
V: TRBV29-1
D: -
J: TRBJ1-5
DNA: TGCAGCGTCGGGACGGCTCAGGGGCCCCAGCATTTT
CDR3: CSVGTAQGPQHF

size: -
V: TRBV4-3
D: -
J: TRBJ1-6
DNA: TGCGCCAGCAGCCAAGATTTCGGGGGGGAGCCAAATTCACCCCTCCACTTT
CDR3: CASSQDFGGEPNSPLHF

size: -
V: TRBV20-1
D: TRBD1
J: TRBJ1-1
DNA: TGCTGTGCCAGCGGAAGACAGGGGCGGCCCACTGAAGCTTTCTTT
CDR3: CCASGRQGRPTEAFF

size: -
V: TRBV5-1
D: -
J: TRBJ2-1
DNA: TGCGCCAGCAGCTTGGGACTCGAGGAGCAGTTCTTC
CDR3: CASSLGLEEQFF

size: few
V: TRBV5-1
D: -
J: TRBJ2-5
DNA: TGCGCCAGCAGCTTGGGTGGGAAACAAGAGACCCAGTACTTC
CDR3: CASSLGGKQETQYF

size: -
V: TRBV12-3/TRBV12-4
D: -
J: TRBJ2-2
DNA: TGTGCCAGCAGCCCTGGTCTCGGAGGGACCGGGGAGCTGTTTTTT
CDR3: CASSPGLGGTGELFF

size: few
V: TRBV2
D: -
J: TRBJ1-2
DNA: TGTGCCAGCAGTGTTGAGGTCTCTCTAGTGGGTGGCTACACCTTC
CDR3: CASSVEVSLVGGYTF

size: few
V: TRBV5-1
D: -
J: TRBJ2-2
DNA: TGCGCCAGCAGCCAACAATCCTCCGGGACATTTAACACCGGGGAGCTGTTTTTT
CDR3: CASSQQSSGTFNTGELFF

size: many
V: TRBV5-1
D: -
J: TRBJ1-5
DNA: TGCGCCAGCAGCTTGACTCTGGGGGATCAGCCCCAGCATTTT
CDR3: CASSLTLGDQPQHF

size: many
V: TRBV20-1
D: TRBD2
J: TRBJ2-3
DNA: TGCAGTGCTAGAGATCCTAGCGGGAGGACACATACGCAGTATTTT
CDR3: CSARDPSGRTHTQYF

size: -
V: TRBV20-1
D: -
J: TRBJ1-3
DNA: TGCAGTGCAGAGGAACGGAGCTCTGGAAACACCATATATTTT
CDR3: CSAEERSSGNTIYF

size: once
V: TRBV20-1
D: -
J: TRBJ1-1
DNA: TGCAGTGTCGGGACGGCAGCGAACACTGAAGCTTTCTTT
CDR3: CSVGTAANTEAFF

size: -
V: TRBV10-2
D: TRBD2
J: TRBJ2-2
DNA: TGCGCCAGCCGTAGAAGGGGCGGGGGGGCCGCCGGGGAGCTGTTTTTT
CDR3: CASRRRGGGAAGELFF

size: few
V: TRBV10-3
D: -
J: TRBJ2-3
DNA: TGTGCCACCTCGGACGGGGCTAGCGGCACAGATACGCAGTATTTT
CDR3: CATSDGASGTDTQYF

size: few
V: TRBV6-1
D: -
J: TRBJ1-5
DNA: TGTGCCAGCAGAACGACAGGCGTTGAGCCCCAGCATTTT
CDR3: CASRTTGVEPQHF

size: -
V: TRBV7-2
D: -
J: TRBJ2-3
DNA: TGTGCCAGCAGCGAAGGAACAGATACGCAGTATTTT
CDR3: CASSEGTDTQYF

size: few
V: TRBV12-3/TRBV12-4
D: TRBD2
J: TRBJ2-2
DNA: TGTGCCAGCAGTCCCGGCCCCAGAGGATTCGGGTTCCTAGCGGGAGTAGGGACCGGGGAGCTGTTTTTT
CDR3: CASSPGPRGFGFLAGVGTGELFF

size: -
V: TRBV20-1
D: -
J: TRBJ1-4
DNA: TGCAGTGCTTTGGCGGCAGGAGAGACTAATGAAAAACTGTTTTTT
CDR3: CSALAAGETNEKLFF

size: -
V: TRBV5-1
D: TRBD1
J: TRBJ2-1
DNA: TGCGCCAGCAGCGTCGGGACAGGGATCAATGAGCAGTTCTTC
CDR3: CASSVGTGINEQFF

size: -
V: TRBV20-1
D: -
J: TRBJ2-3
DNA: TGCAGTGCTAAACAGGGACGACGCGCGATAATCACAGATACGCAGTATTTT
CDR3: CSAKQGRRAIITDTQYF

size: many
V: TRBV10-1
D: -
J: TRBJ2-1
DNA: TGCGCCAGCGGCAGGACCACGGCAAACAATGAGCAGTTCTTC
CDR3: CASGRTTANNEQFF

size: many
V: TRBV20-1
D: -
J: TRBJ1-1
DNA: TGCAGTGCTTACGACAGAATTGACGAAGCTTTCTTT
CDR3: CSAYDRIDEAFF

size: few
V: TRBV4-1
D: -
J: TRBJ1-1
DNA: TGCGCCAGCAGCCACGACCACGCCCCGCCGGGACCCACTGAAGCTTTCTTT
CDR3: CASSHDHAPPGPTEAFF

size: many
V: TRBV6-6
D: -
J: TRBJ1-5
DNA: TGTGCCAGCAAAGGGCCAGATAGCAATCAGCCCCAGCATTTT
CDR3: CASKGPDSNQPQHF